This T cell receptor (beta chain) was observed in a study of Tregs in tolerant kidney transplant recipients. In regard to this clone: The CDR3 extends 3 residues past the end of the read, so its final part is completed from the germline J gene.

Clones were read by immunoSEQ multiplex PCR, and TCRdb kept only the in-frame ones, dropping some. The data show around 10,000 clones, and the top ten clones hold 26%. Related graft donors supplied nonmyeloablative bone marrow transplants, and mixed chimerism was transient. Germline V lookup: CDR1 SEHNR, CDR2 FQNEAQ (reference sequence). The V end lost 2 bases, the J end lost 3 bases, and 11 bases lay between the germline ends. This CDR3 is 14 amino acids long. The gene calls are TRBV7-9 and TRBJ2-7, with D perhaps TRBD1 (6 bases). The sample in question was CD8+ T cells from blood (PBMCs), obtained 24 months after the transplant. The clonotype originates from a human patient who received a combined kidney and bone marrow transplant. The graft donor may have contributed some T cells. CDR3 DNA, as far as it was read: TGTGCCAGCAGCTTACCAGGGGCTGTCTACGAG. It codes for CASSLPGAVYE. The full-length CDR3 reads as CASSLPGAVYEQYF. The full variable domain, in which reference TRBV7-9 and TRBJ2-7 provide the parts outside the CDR3, is DTGVSQNPRHKITKRGQNVTFRCDPISEHNRLYWYRQTLGQGPEFLTYFQNEAQLEKSRLLSDRFSAERPKGSFSTLEIQRTEQGDSAMYLCASSLPGAVYEQYFGPGTRLTVT.